Below, 6 T cell receptor beta chains from the same sample are listed, as sequenced in a study of shared clonotypes between healthy human individuals. The assay was immunoSEQ multiplex PCR, and TCRdb's table has in-frame clones only and misses some. The data show roughly 2.2 million clones, 85% to 95% seen once. The sequencing input was naive CD4+ T cells from PBMCs. As to subset: CD45RA+ positively selected. The receptors come from a young man in good health. Some clones in this sample may be carry-over from other donors' samples.

The rearrangement links TRBV15 to TRBJ1-4; 10 bases agree with TRBD1. Germline loops: CDR1 LNHNV, CDR2 YYDKDF (reference sequence). The CDR3 consists of 15 residues. V was pared by 0 bases and J by 7 bases, with 2 bases of the junction left unmatched. Written as DNA, the CDR3 is TGTGCCACCAGCAGAGATGGGACAGGGGCTGAAAAACTGTTTTTT. Encoded protein: CATSRDGTGAEKLFF.

The J gene is TRBJ1-1, the V gene TRBV2, with D possibly being TRBD1 (5 bases). This CDR3 is 15 amino acids long. V was shortened by 1 base and J by 6 bases, with 15 bases between the two germline ends. Germline CDR1 reads SNHLY; CDR2 reads FYNNEI. CDR3 protein: CASSEVSGGGSEAFF. CDR3 coding DNA: TGTGCCAGCAGTGAAGTGTCGGGGGGTGGGTCTGAAGCTTTCTTT.

The gene calls are TRBV5-1 and TRBJ2-5, with 10 bases fitting TRBD2. V was pared by 4 bases and J by 2 bases, with 5 bases of the junction left unmatched. This CDR3 contains 15 residues. Looked up from germline, CDR1 is SGHRS and CDR2 is YFSETQ. In DNA, the CDR3 is TGCGCCAGCAGCCTACTAGCGGGGAGTCAAGAGACCCAGTACTTC. This gives the protein CASSLLAGSQETQYF. The full variable domain, rest sourced from reference TRBV5-1 and TRBJ2-5, is KAGVTQTPRYLIKTRGQQVTLSCSPISGHRSVSWYQQTPGQGLQFLFEYFSETQRNKGNFPGRFSGRQFSNSRSEMNVSTLELGDSALYLCASSLLAGSQETQYFGPGTRLLVL.

This rearrangement joins TRBV11-2 to TRBJ2-3; D is ambiguous. This CDR3 comprises 13 residues. V shed 1 base and J shed 3 bases, with 5 bases lying between them. Germline assignment: CDR1 SGHAT and CDR2 FQNNGV. The CDR3 DNA reads as TGTGCCAGCAGCTTAGTTCAGACAGATACGCAGTATTTT. Its translation: CASSLVQTDTQYF.

The J gene is TRBJ2-7, the V gene TRBV5-4; no definite D call. The ends were cut back, 2 bases at V and 0 bases at J, with 12 bases in the middle. The germline V gene has CDR1 SGHNT and CDR2 YYREEE (reference sequence). The CDR3 covers 15 residues. Here the CDR3 reads CASSFAASSSYEQYF. Here the CDR3 DNA reads TGTGCCAGCAGCTTCGCAGCTTCGAGCTCCTACGAGCAGTACTTC.

V usage is TRBV7-8 and J usage is TRBJ1-1; TRBD1 is a possible D gene (5 bases). Deletions cut 0 bases from V and 4 bases from J, with 15 bases between. The CDR3 covers 16 residues. CDR1 is SGHVS, CDR2 FQNEAQ, per germline. The CDR3 region has the DNA TGTGCCAGCAGCTTAGCGCGCCTGGGGGGGGTCACTGAAGCTTTCTTT. Its translation is CASSLARLGGVTEAFF.